The 9 T cell receptor beta chains below all came from one sample that was sequenced in a study of cytomegalovirus exposure and HLA in healthy donors. Use of 60 Vbeta and 13 Jbeta primers characterized the PCR. Sequencing was performed with immunoSEQ multiplex PCR; in TCRdb, only in-frame clones are kept and a portion is missing. The sample has around 120,000 clones; roughly 85% are singletons. Sample: PBMCs. Source of these receptors: a boy between 10 and 17 years old in good health and CMV-seronegative.

This sequence joins TRBV5-1 and TRBJ1-1; 8 positions match TRBD1. The CDR3 consists of 16 residues. V trimming: 2 bases; J trimming: 2 bases; junction bases outside the gene matches: 8. The V gene's germline CDR1 is SGHRS and CDR2 YFSETQ. CDR3 nucleotide sequence: TGCGCCAGCAGCTTAACGACAGGGGTAGTCAACACTGAAGCTTTCTTT. Translating it yields CASSLTTGVVNTEAFF.

The chain employs TRBV6-1 and TRBJ2-3; unclear D gene. From germline, CDR1 is MNHNS and CDR2 SASEGT. V was cut by 4 bases and J by 2 bases, with 7 bases left in between. The CDR3 runs 13 residues. The CDR3 spells CASSGSNTDTQYF. CDR3 DNA: TGTGCCAGCAGTGGCTCTAACACAGATACGCAGTATTTT.

The chain joins TRBV11-2 to TRBJ2-7, with 7 bases that match TRBD1. This CDR3 spans 16 amino acids. The ends lost 1 base at V and 1 base at J; junction bases unmatched: 7. Germline V CDR1 and CDR2: SGHAT, FQNNGV. The CDR3 nucleotides are TGTGCCAGCAGCTTAGCCACAGGGGTGGGGTCCTACGAGCAGTACTTC. It specifies CASSLATGVGSYEQYF.

V and J are TRBV29-1 and TRBJ2-1; 7 bases map to TRBD2. The CDR3 length is 18 residues. J was trimmed by 6 bases and V by 2 bases; bases with no gene match: 19. Per the germline V gene, CDR1 is SQVTM and CDR2 is ANQGSEA. The CDR3 DNA is TGCAGCGTTGAACTACCTTTGGGTAGCGGGTCGAACCCCAATGAGCAGTTCTTC. Its protein product is CSVELPLGSGSNPNEQFF.

In this sample, this clone turned up a few times. The V gene is TRBV7-2, the J gene TRBJ2-7; 7 nucleotides line up with TRBD2. CDR1 and CDR2 from the germline V gene are SGHTA and FQGNSA. J was trimmed by 3 bases and V by 5 bases; bases with no gene match: 10. The CDR3 has 15 residues. CDR3 protein: CASSLTGGGYYEQYF. DNA of the CDR3: TGTGCCAGCAGCCTTACGGGGGGAGGGTACTACGAGCAGTACTTC. Drawing the rest from reference TRBV7-2 and TRBJ2-7, the complete variable domain is GAGVSQSPSNKVTEKGKDVELRCDPISGHTALYWYRQSLGQGLEFLIYFQGNSAPDKSGLPSDRFSAERTGGSVSTLTIQRTQQEDSAVYLCASSLTGGGYYEQYFGPGTRLTVT.

The V and J genes are TRBV7-2 and TRBJ1-1; D call uncertain. V was pared by 3 bases and J by 8 bases, with 10 bases between. CDR1 SGHTA and CDR2 FQGNSA come from the germline V gene. This CDR3 has 12 residues. The CDR3 DNA sequence: TGTGCCAGCAGCTTCGACAACTCGGAAGCTTTCTTT. It yields the protein CASSFDNSEAFF.

The rearrangement links TRBV11-3 to TRBJ2-5, with 9 positions matching TRBD2. J gave up 1 base and V 1 base, and 1 base lay outside the gene matches. The CDR3 loop spans 15 amino acids. The germline V gene encodes CDR1 SGHNT and CDR2 YENEEA. CDR3 amino acids: CASSLGREGQETQYF. The CDR3 DNA reads TGTGCCAGCAGCTTAGGGCGGGAGGGCCAAGAGACCCAGTACTTC.

The chain has TRBV30 and TRBJ2-7; the D gene is possibly TRBD2 (6 bases). CDR1 is GTSNPN, CDR2 SVGIG, per germline (reference sequence). With 0 bases removed from V and 0 bases from J, the gap between germline ends came to 15 bases. The CDR3 consists of 16 residues. CDR3 sequence reads: CAWSVRGGAISYEQYF. CDR3 coding DNA: TGTGCCTGGAGTGTACGCGGCGGGGCGATCTCCTACGAGCAGTACTTC.

The chain combines TRBV7-7 with TRBJ2-5; 7 bases align to TRBD2. The CDR3 loop spans 14 amino acids. Trimming took 5 bases from V and 1 from J; bases not matched to a gene: 4. Germline V CDR1 and CDR2: SSHAT, FNYEAQ (reference sequence). For the CDR3, the DNA is TGTGCCAGCAGCAAACTAGCGACCCAAGAGACCCAGTACTTC. Amino acids: CASSKLATQETQYF.